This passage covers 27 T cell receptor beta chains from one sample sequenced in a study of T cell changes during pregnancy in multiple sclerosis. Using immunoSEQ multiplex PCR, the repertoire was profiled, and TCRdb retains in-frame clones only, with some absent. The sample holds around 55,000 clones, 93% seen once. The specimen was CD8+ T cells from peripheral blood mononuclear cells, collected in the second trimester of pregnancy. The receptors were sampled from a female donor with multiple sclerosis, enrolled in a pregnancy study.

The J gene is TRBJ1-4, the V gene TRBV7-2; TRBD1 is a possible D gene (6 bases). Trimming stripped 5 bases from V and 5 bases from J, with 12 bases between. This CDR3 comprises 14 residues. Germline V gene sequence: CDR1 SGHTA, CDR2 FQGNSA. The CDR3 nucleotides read TGTGCCAGCAGCCCTGGACAGCTGAATGAAAAACTGTTTTTT. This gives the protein CASSPGQLNEKLFF.

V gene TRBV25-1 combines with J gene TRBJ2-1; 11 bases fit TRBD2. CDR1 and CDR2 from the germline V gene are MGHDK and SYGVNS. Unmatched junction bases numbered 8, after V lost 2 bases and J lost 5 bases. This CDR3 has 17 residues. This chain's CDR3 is CASSERLTSGGHNEQFF. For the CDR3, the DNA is TGTGCCAGCAGTGAACGCCTTACTAGCGGGGGTCACAATGAGCAGTTCTTC.

CDR3 in amino acids: CASSHVLSGMYEQYF. In DNA, the CDR3 is TGCGCCAGCAGCCACGTGCTTAGCGGGATGTACGAGCAGTACTTC. The chain uses TRBV4-1 and TRBJ2-7; 8 bases align to TRBD2. Per germline, CDR1 MGHRA and CDR2 YSYEKL. The length of the CDR3 is 15 residues. V shed 3 bases and J 4 bases; nucleotides not matched to a gene: 8.

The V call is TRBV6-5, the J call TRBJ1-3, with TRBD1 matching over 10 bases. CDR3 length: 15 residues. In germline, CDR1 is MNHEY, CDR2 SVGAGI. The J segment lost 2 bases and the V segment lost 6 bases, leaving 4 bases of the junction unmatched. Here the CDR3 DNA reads TGTGCCAGCAGAGAGGACAGGGGGACTGGAAACACCATATATTTT. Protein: CASREDRGTGNTIYF.

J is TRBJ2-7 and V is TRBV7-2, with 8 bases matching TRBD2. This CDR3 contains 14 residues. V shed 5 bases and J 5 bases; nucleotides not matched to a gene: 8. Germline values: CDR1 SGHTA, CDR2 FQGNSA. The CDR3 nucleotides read TGTGCCAGCAGCCTAATAGCGGGGAGGAACGAGCAGTACTTC. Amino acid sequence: CASSLIAGRNEQYF.

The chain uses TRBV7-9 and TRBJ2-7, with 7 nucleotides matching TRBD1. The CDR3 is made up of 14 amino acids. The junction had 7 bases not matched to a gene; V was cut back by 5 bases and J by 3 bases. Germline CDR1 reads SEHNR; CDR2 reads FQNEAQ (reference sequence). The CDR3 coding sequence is TGTGCCAGCAGCGCCGGGACAGAGATCTACGAGCAGTACTTC. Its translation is CASSAGTEIYEQYF.

The CDR3 loop is CASSRTGGTEAFF. The CDR3 nucleotides are TGTGCCAGCAGCAGAACAGGGGGCACTGAAGCTTTCTTT. The chain is built from TRBV7-3 and TRBJ1-1; 8 nucleotides agree with TRBD1. V lost 5 bases and J lost 4; bases outside the gene matches: 3. The V gene's germline CDR1 is SGHTA and CDR2 FQGTGA. This CDR3 is 13 amino acids long. The whole variable domain, remainder taken from reference TRBV7-3 and TRBJ1-1, is GAGVSQTPSNKVTEKGKYVELRCDPISGHTALYWYRQSLGQGPEFLIYFQGTGAADDSGLPNDRFFAVRPEGSVSTLKIQRTERGDSAVYLCASSRTGGTEAFFGQGTRLTVV.

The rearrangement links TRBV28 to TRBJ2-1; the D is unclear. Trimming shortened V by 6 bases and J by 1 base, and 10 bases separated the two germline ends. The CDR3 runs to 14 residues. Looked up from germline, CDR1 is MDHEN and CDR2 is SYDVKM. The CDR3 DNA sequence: TGTGCCAGCAGACCAATTAGATCCTACAATGAGCAGTTCTTC. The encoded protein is CASRPIRSYNEQFF.

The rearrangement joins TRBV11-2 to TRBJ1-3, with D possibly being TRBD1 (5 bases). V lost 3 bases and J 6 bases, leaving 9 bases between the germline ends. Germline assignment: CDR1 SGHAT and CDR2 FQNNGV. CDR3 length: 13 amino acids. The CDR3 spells CASSFLDINTIYF. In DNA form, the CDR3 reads TGTGCCAGCAGCTTCTTGGACATAAACACCATATATTTT.

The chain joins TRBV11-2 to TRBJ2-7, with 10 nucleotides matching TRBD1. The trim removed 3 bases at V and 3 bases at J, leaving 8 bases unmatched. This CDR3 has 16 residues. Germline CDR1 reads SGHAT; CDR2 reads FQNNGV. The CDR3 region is CASSFIRDRGRYEQYF. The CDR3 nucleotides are TGTGCCAGCAGCTTCATCCGGGACAGGGGCCGCTACGAGCAGTACTTC.

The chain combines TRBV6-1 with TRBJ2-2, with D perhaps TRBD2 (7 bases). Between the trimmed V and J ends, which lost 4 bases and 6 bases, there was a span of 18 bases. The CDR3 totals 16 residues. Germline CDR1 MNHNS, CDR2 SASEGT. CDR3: CASSAVAGALSGELFF. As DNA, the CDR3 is TGTGCCAGCAGTGCCGTGGCGGGGGCCCTCTCCGGGGAGCTGTTTTTT.

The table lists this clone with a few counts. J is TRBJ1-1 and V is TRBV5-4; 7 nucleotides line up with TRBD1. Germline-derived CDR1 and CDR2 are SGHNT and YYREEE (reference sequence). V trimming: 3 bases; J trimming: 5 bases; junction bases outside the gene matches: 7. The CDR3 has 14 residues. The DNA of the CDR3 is TGTGCCAGCAGCTCATCCGGGACAGCAACTGAAGCTTTCTTT. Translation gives CASSSSGTATEAFF.

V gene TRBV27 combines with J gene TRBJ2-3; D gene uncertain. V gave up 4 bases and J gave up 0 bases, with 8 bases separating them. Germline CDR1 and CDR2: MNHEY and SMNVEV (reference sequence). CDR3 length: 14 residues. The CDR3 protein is CASSYYTSTDTQYF. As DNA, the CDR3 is TGTGCCAGCAGTTACTACACTAGCACAGATACGCAGTATTTT.

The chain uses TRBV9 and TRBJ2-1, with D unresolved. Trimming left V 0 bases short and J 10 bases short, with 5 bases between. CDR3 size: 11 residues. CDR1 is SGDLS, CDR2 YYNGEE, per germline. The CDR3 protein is CASSVDGEQFF. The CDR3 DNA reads TGTGCCAGCAGCGTAGACGGGGAGCAGTTCTTC.

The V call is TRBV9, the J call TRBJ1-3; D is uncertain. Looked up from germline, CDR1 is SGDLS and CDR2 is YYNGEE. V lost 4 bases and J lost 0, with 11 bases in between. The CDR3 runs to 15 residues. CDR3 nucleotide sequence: TGTGCCAGCAGCCCCGCCGGAGGCTCTGGAAACACCATATATTTT. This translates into CASSPAGGSGNTIYF. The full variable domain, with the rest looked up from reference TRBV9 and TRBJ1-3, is DSGVTQTPKHLITATGQRVTLRCSPRSGDLSVYWYQQSLDQGLQFLIQYYNGEERAKGNILERFSAQQFPDLHSELNLSSLELGDSALYFCASSPAGGSGNTIYFGEGSWLTVV.

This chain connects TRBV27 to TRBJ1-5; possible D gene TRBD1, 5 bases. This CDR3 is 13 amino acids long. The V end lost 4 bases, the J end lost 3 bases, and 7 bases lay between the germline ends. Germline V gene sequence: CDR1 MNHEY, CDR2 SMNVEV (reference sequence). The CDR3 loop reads CASSYRTNQPQHF. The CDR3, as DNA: TGTGCCAGCAGTTACAGGACCAATCAGCCCCAGCATTTT.

The CDR3 DNA follows: TGCGCCAGCAGTCCAATGGGGGGTAGGGGATTTTATGACGAGCAGTACTTC. Translated: CASSPMGGRGFYDEQYF. The chain joins TRBV23-1 to TRBJ2-7, with D possibly matching TRBD2 (6 bases). TRBV23-1 counts as an open reading frame of uncertain function. The CDR3 extends over 17 amino acids. Deletions cut 4 bases from V and 5 bases from J, with 24 bases between.

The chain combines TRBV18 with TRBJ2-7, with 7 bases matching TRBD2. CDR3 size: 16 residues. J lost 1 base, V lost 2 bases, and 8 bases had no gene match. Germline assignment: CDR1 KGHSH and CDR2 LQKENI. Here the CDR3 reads CASSPSLRGGSYEQYF. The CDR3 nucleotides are TGTGCCAGCTCACCAAGCCTGCGCGGGGGTTCCTACGAGCAGTACTTC.

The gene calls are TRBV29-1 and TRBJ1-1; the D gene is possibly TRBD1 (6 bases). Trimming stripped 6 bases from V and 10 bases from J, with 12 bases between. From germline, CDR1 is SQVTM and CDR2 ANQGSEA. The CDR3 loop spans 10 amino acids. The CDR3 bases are TGCAGCGTCTACAGGGAGAGAGCTTTCTTT. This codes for CSVYRERAFF.

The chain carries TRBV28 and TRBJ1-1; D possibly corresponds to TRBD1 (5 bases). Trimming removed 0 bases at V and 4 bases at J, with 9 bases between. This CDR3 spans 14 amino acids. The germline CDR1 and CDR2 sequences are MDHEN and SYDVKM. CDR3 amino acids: CASSLWGGSTEAFF. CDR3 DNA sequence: TGTGCCAGCAGTTTATGGGGGGGGAGCACTGAAGCTTTCTTT.

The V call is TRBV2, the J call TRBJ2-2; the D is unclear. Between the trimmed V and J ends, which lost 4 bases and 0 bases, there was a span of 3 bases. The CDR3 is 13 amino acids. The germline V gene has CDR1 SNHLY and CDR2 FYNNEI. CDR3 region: CASSASNTGELFF. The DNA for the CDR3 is TGTGCCAGCAGTGCCTCGAACACCGGGGAGCTGTTTTTT.

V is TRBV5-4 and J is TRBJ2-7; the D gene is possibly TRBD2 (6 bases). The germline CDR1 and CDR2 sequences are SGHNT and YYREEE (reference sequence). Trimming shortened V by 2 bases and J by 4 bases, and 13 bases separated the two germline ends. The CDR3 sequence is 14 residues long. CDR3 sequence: CASSLVGGSYEQYF. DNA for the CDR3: TGTGCCAGCAGCTTAGTGGGAGGTTCGTACGAGCAGTACTTC.

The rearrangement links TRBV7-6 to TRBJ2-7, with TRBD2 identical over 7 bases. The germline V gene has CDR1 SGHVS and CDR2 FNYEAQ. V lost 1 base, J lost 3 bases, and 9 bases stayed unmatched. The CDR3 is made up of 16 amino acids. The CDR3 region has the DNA TGTGCCAGCAGCTTAGAAGTGGGGACTACCTACTACGAGCAGTACTTC. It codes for CASSLEVGTTYYEQYF. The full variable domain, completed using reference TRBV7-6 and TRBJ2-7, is GAGVSQSPRYKVTKRGQDVALRCDPISGHVSLYWYRQALGQGPEFLTYFNYEAQQDKSGLPNDRFSAERPEGSISTLTIQRTEQRDSAMYRCASSLEVGTTYYEQYFGPGTRLTVT.

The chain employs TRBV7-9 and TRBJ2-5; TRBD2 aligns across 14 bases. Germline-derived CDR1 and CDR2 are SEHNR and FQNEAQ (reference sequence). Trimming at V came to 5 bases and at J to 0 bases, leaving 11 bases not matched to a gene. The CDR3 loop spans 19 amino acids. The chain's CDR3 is CASSPAPGTSGRDQETQYF. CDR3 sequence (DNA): TGTGCCAGCAGCCCTGCGCCAGGGACTAGCGGGAGAGACCAAGAGACCCAGTACTTC.

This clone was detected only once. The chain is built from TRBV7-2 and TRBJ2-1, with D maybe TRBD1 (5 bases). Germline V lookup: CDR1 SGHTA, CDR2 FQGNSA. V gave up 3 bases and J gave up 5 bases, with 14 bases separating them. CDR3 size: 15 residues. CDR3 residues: CASSFSIDRDNEQFF. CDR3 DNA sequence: TGTGCCAGCAGCTTCTCCATCGACAGAGACAATGAGCAGTTCTTC.

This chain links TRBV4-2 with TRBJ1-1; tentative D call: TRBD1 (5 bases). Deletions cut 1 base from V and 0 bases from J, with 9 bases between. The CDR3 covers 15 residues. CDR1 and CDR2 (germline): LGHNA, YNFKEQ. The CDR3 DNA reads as TGTGCCAGCAGCCAAGTTCAGGGTTTGAACACTGAAGCTTTCTTT. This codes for CASSQVQGLNTEAFF.

In DNA form, the CDR3 reads TGTGCCAGCAGCGCAAGGCTAAGGTTGGAGCGGGAGAACACCGGGGAGCTGTTTTTT. It is translated as CASSARLRLERENTGELFF. The rearrangement uses TRBV9 and TRBJ2-2; 7 nucleotides align to TRBD2. The junction had 15 bases not matched to a gene; V was cut back by 3 bases and J by 1 base. The length of the CDR3 is 19 residues. Germline CDR1 and CDR2: SGDLS and YYNGEE.